One sample yielded the 30 T cell receptor beta chains listed below, sequenced in a study of tumor and adjacent non-tumor tissue in lung cancer. No cell sorting was done before RNA was extracted from the tissue. This non-tumor lung sample came from over 3 cm beyond the tumor edge. A modified ARM-PCR protocol with three rounds of nested PCR amplified TCRbeta. From the multiplex PCR reads, TCRdb called clonotypes with MiXCR, one entry per CDR3 protein. The repertoire holds 65,000 to 75,000 distinct CDR3 sequences, with about 77% as singletons. Sequenced input: distant non-tumor lung tissue. The receptors here all came from a man between 60 and 75 years old with non-small cell lung cancer.

On this clonotype itself: The conserved final phenylalanine or tryptophan is absent from the CDR3, which likely points to a read error. This chain uses TRBV12-3 or TRBV12-4 with TRBJ2-7; maybe TRBD2 (5 bases). CDR3 length: 14 amino acids. CDR3: CASSFLGSPYEQYL. CDR3 DNA sequence: TGTGCCAGTAGTTTTCTTGGGAGCCCCTACGAGCAGTACCTC.

The V and J genes are TRBV5-4 and TRBJ2-1; TRBD2 might be the D (5 bases). The V and J ends lost 3 bases and 3 bases respectively, with 16 bases between them. CDR1 is SGHNT, CDR2 YYREEE, per germline (reference sequence). The CDR3 runs to 16 residues. This CDR3 is CASSYRSASLYNEQFF. The CDR3 region has the DNA TGTGCCAGCAGCTATCGTAGCGCGAGCCTCTACAATGAGCAGTTCTTC.

In this sample, this clonotype turned up a few times. Its ends do not fully match the called genes, so a read error is possible. The chain links TRBV7-9 to TRBJ2-2; tentative D call: TRBD2 (5 bases). The germline gives CDR1 SEHNR, CDR2 FQNEAQ (reference sequence). This CDR3 spans 12 amino acids. CDR3 sequence: CASSLGTGKLFF. For the CDR3, the DNA is TGTGCCAGCAGCTTAGGCACCGGGAAGCTGTTTTTT.

Notes on this clonotype: It may be a read error: a sequence one base away is much more abundant. The chain recombines TRBV5-1 with TRBJ2-3, with a possible D match to TRBD2 (6 bases). The length of the CDR3 is 21 residues. Per the germline V gene, CDR1 is SGHRS and CDR2 is YFSETQ. V lost 2 bases and J 2 bases, leaving 30 bases between the germline ends. CDR3 DNA sequence: TGCGCCAGCAGCTTTTATGGGACGGGGATCGGGACTCCCACGGTCACAGATACGCAGTATTTT. Translation: CASSFYGTGIGTPTVTDTQYF.

Only a few counts were recorded for this clonotype. The chain uses TRBV10-3 and TRBJ2-1; 10 bases match TRBD2. This CDR3 spans 17 amino acids. Germline values: CDR1 ENHRY, CDR2 SYGVKD. Trimming removed 7 bases from V and 0 bases from J; junction bases left unmatched: 9. The chain's CDR3 is CAIKEDPSGSSYNEQFF. The CDR3 DNA reads TGTGCCATCAAAGAGGATCCTAGCGGGAGCTCCTACAATGAGCAGTTCTTC.

The V gene is TRBV19, the J gene TRBJ1-1, with TRBD1 as a possible D gene (5 bases). Germline-derived CDR1 and CDR2 are LNHDA and SQIVND (reference sequence). There are 16 residues in the CDR3. The V and J ends lost 5 bases and 4 bases respectively, with 20 bases between them. The CDR3 is CASSSGSFQGFTEAFF. The CDR3 region has the DNA TGTGCCAGTAGTTCCGGCTCATTTCAGGGTTTCACTGAAGCTTTCTTT. Full variable domain (remainder filled in from reference TRBV19 and TRBJ1-1): DGGITQSPKYLFRKEGQNVTLSCEQNLNHDAMYWYRQDPGQGLRLIYYSQIVNDFQKGDIAEGYSVSREKKESFPLTVTSAQKNPTAFYLCASSSGSFQGFTEAFFGQGTRLTVV.

Worth noting for this clonotype: It is likely a read error, because the conserved phenylalanine at the end of the CDR3 is missing. The chain combines TRBV6-1 with TRBJ1-1; D is undetermined. CDR1 MNHNS and CDR2 SASEGT come from the germline V gene. V lost 6 bases and J 1 base, leaving 15 bases between the germline ends. CDR3 size: 15 residues. This chain's CDR3 is CASSPSLLSNTEAFL. DNA of the CDR3: TGTGCCAGCAGCCCCTCGCTGTTGTCGAACACTGAAGCTTTCCTT.

V and J are TRBV30 and TRBJ2-1, with 8 bases that match TRBD2. There are 17 residues in the CDR3. Germline CDR1 and CDR2: GTSNPN and SVGIG (reference sequence). V was pared by 3 bases and J by 8 bases, with 18 bases of the junction left unmatched. This CDR3 reads CAWRSPGLAQKTDEQFF. CDR3 in DNA: TGTGCCTGGAGATCCCCCGGACTAGCTCAAAAGACTGATGAGCAGTTCTTC.

In regard to this clonotype: It may be a read error: a sequence one base away is much more abundant. V usage is TRBV5-4 and J usage is TRBJ1-6; TRBD1 might be the D (6 bases). The CDR3 loop spans 13 amino acids. Germline CDR1 and CDR2: SGHNT and YYREEE (reference sequence). V lost 10 bases, J lost 13 bases, and 21 bases lay in between. The CDR3 loop is CAGGHRDIRPLHF. CDR3 nucleotide sequence: TGTGCCGGCGGCCACAGGGACATCAGGCCCCTCCACTTT.

In its sample, this clonotype was seen a few times. It may be a read error: a sequence one base away is much more abundant. V usage is TRBV28 and J usage is TRBJ2-7; the match to TRBD1 covers 11 bases. This CDR3 has 15 residues. The germline V gene encodes CDR1 MDHEN and CDR2 SYDVKM. CDR3 sequence reads: CASSFAGTGGYGQYF. The CDR3 coding sequence is TGTGCCAGCAGTTTCGCCGGGACAGGGGGGTACGGGCAGTACTTC.

In its sample, this clonotype ranks as medium-sized. The J gene is TRBJ2-5, the V gene TRBV29-1, with D hard to call. In germline, CDR1 is SQVTM, CDR2 ANQGSEA. The CDR3 runs 13 residues. Trimming pared 6 bases from V and 1 base from J, leaving 12 bases between. For the CDR3, the DNA is TGCAGCGTGGCCGATTTCTCCCAAGAGACCCAGTACTTC. This codes for CSVADFSQETQYF.

A single count supports this clonotype. CDR3 DNA sequence: TGTGCCATCATCTCCGGGTTAGCAGATAGAACAGATACGCAGTATTTT. Its protein product is CAIISGLADRTDTQYF. The chain has TRBV11-3 and TRBJ2-3; D gene ambiguous. The CDR3 is made up of 16 amino acids. V dropped 10 bases and J dropped 3 bases, with 23 bases sitting between them. From germline, CDR1 is SGHNT and CDR2 YENEEA.

Notes on this clonotype: Because it lacks the conserved phenylalanine or tryptophan at the end, this CDR3 is likely a read error. CDR3 region: CTSTMTNANTGELFL. CDR3 sequence (DNA): TGTACCAGCACCATGACTAACGCGAACACCGGGGAGCTGTTTTTA. The gene calls are TRBV5-5 and TRBJ2-2, with D possibly matching TRBD2 (5 bases). Germline CDR1 SGHKS, CDR2 YYEKEE (reference sequence). The CDR3 is 15 amino acids.

On this clonotype: No conserved phenylalanine or tryptophan is present at the end of the CDR3, so a read error is the likely explanation. It is unclear where the CDR3 begins or ends on the DNA, so no DNA is shown, and the CDR3 is as TCRdb lists it. The rearrangement joins TRBV11-2 to TRBJ2-2; the D call in the table, TRBD2, was not verified against the DNA. CDR1 is SGHAT and CDR2 is FQNNGV in the germline V gene. The CDR3 is 15 residues long, counting both termini. The CDR3 spells CASSSNSGNTGELFL.

This clonotype was picked up one time. The conserved closing phenylalanine or tryptophan is absent in this CDR3, likely reflecting a read error. The V call is TRBV7-8, the J call TRBJ2-6; TRBD1 is a possible D gene (5 bases). Germline V gives CDR1 SGHVS, CDR2 FQNEAQ. The CDR3 runs 18 residues. V was cut by 4 bases and J by 4 bases, with 20 bases left in between. Here the CDR3 DNA reads TGTGCCAGCAGCTCAACGCCTACTCTAGGGGCCGGGGCCAACGTCCTGACTCTC. Translation: CASSSTPTLGAGANVLTL.

A word on this clonotype: Mismatch with germline at one junction end may stem from a read error. The chain employs TRBV6-5 and TRBJ2-7; tentatively, D is TRBD1 (5 bases). Looked up from germline, CDR1 is MNHEY and CDR2 is SVGAGI. The CDR3 spans 15 residues. DNA for the CDR3: TGTGCCAGCAGTTACGGACATGGGCGCGCCTACGAGCAATACTTC. Translation: CASSYGHGRAYEQYF.

This clonotype was detected many times. The V call is TRBV5-1, the J call TRBJ2-7, with D perhaps matching TRBD1 (6 bases). V gave up 2 bases and J gave up 3 bases, with 12 bases separating them. The CDR3 is 14 residues long. Germline-derived CDR1 and CDR2 are SGHRS and YFSETQ. The CDR3 sequence: CASSLKGDGYEQYF. The CDR3 DNA follows: TGCGCCAGCAGCTTAAAGGGGGACGGCTACGAGCAGTACTTC.

To note about this clonotype: A much larger clone sits a single nucleotide away, making a read error possible. The J gene is TRBJ1-2, the V gene TRBV20-1, with a possible D match to TRBD1 (6 bases). With 7 bases removed from V and 1 base from J, the gap between germline ends came to 22 bases. The CDR3 is made up of 16 amino acids. Germline V gene data show CDR1 as DFQATT and CDR2 as SNEGSKA (reference sequence). The CDR3 protein is CSVLGIRRDNNYGYTF. The CDR3 bases are TGCAGTGTTTTAGGGATTCGCCGGGACAATAACTATGGCTACACCTTC.

On this clonotype itself: One junction end does not reproduce the germline sequence, and a read error may be involved. V and J are TRBV24-1 and TRBJ1-5; the D is unclear. The CDR3 covers 13 residues. From germline, CDR1 is KGHDR and CDR2 SFDVKD. The CDR3 protein is CATQHVNNQPQNF. The CDR3 bases are TGTGCCACCCAACACGTTAACAATCAGCCCCAGAATTTT.

In the case of this clonotype: As the CDR3 is not closed by the conserved phenylalanine or tryptophan, this likely results from a read error. The V gene is TRBV29-1, the J gene TRBJ2-3, with 8 bases fitting TRBD1. This CDR3 is 16 amino acids long. Germline V lookup: CDR1 SQVTM, CDR2 ANQGSEA. The CDR3 DNA follows: TGCAGTGTCGGTACAACCGTGACAGGGGTCGCAGATACGCAGTATTCT. Translated: CSVGTTVTGVADTQYS.

Turning to this clonotype: A read error may be the cause here, since a much bigger clone is one base away. As the CDR3 is not closed by the conserved phenylalanine or tryptophan, this likely results from a read error. The chain uses TRBV5-1 and TRBJ2-7, with unresolved D. The CDR3 runs 14 residues. Germline V CDR1 and CDR2: SGHRS, YFSETQ. CDR3 nucleotides: TGCGCCAGAAGCTTGGAAGGCAATGACTACGAGCAGTACTTG. Translation gives CARSLEGNDYEQYL.

This clonotype occurred a few times. The rearrangement joins TRBV7-3 to TRBJ2-3, with 8 bases that match TRBD2. This CDR3 comprises 14 residues. Trimming removed 5 bases from V and 6 bases from J; junction bases left unmatched: 7. CDR1 is SGHTA and CDR2 is FQGTGA in the germline V gene. CDR3 sequence reads: CASSPHRLADTQYF. CDR3 nucleotides: TGTGCCAGCAGCCCGCACCGACTAGCGGATACGCAGTATTTT.

In the case of this clonotype: The junction shows a germline mismatch at one end, possibly a read error. The chain carries TRBV29-1 and TRBJ2-7; tentatively, D is TRBD1 (5 bases). The CDR3 consists of 13 residues. Germline CDR1 is SQVTM and CDR2 is ANQGSEA. CDR3: CSIDSDPSYEQYF. CDR3 DNA sequence: TGCAGTATTGACAGCGACCCCTCCTACGAGCAGTACTTT.

The chain joins TRBV29-1 to TRBJ1-1; D possibly corresponds to TRBD1 (5 bases). The CDR3 has 13 amino acids. CDR1 is SQVTM, CDR2 ANQGSEA, per germline. The CDR3 spells CNLGGGDNTEAFF. CDR3 nucleotide sequence: TGCAACCTTGGTGGAGGGGACAACACTGAAGCTTTCTTT.

About this clonotype: Mismatch with germline at one junction end may stem from a read error. This rearrangement joins TRBV11-3 to TRBJ2-3, with TRBD2 matching over 10 bases. Germline V lookup: CDR1 SGHNT, CDR2 YENEEA. This CDR3 comprises 16 residues. CDR3 nucleotides: TGTGCCTGCAGCTCCGGACTAGCGGATAGCACAGATGCGCAGTATTTT. Protein sequence: CACSSGLADSTDAQYF.

In its sample, this clonotype is large. The CDR3 reads CSAIGQGRVGETQYF. The CDR3 nucleotides read TGCAGCGCCATCGGACAGGGGCGCGTAGGAGAGACCCAGTACTTC. The chain has TRBV29-1 and TRBJ2-5; 9 bases agree with TRBD1. CDR3 length: 15 amino acids. The V gene's germline CDR1 is SQVTM and CDR2 ANQGSEA. V gave up 7 bases and J gave up 4 bases; unmatched junction bases: 13.

This clonotype was counted ten times or more. A much larger clone lies a single base off, so this may be a read error. The genes are TRBV4-1 and TRBJ2-1; D uncertain. Germline CDR1 is MGHRA and CDR2 is YSYEKL. The CDR3 length is 12 residues. As DNA, the CDR3 is TGCACCAGCTCCGACACATACAATGAGCAGTTCTTC. Its protein product is CTSSDTYNEQFF.

This rearrangement joins TRBV28 to TRBJ1-4; D is undetermined. CDR1 is MDHEN, CDR2 SYDVKM, per germline. V was shortened by 1 base and J by 11 bases, with 17 bases between the two germline ends. The CDR3 contains 15 residues. Written as DNA, the CDR3 is TGTGCCAGCAGTTTATATGGAGGGATGGGAGACAAACTGTTTTTT. It yields the protein CASSLYGGMGDKLFF.

Of note for this clonotype: The conserved closing phenylalanine or tryptophan is absent in this CDR3, likely reflecting a read error. The J gene is TRBJ1-6, the V gene TRBV5-6; no definite D call. The CDR3 is made up of 15 amino acids. In germline, CDR1 is SGHDT, CDR2 YYEEEE. Trimming cost V 1 base and J 10 bases, with 15 bases left between them. CDR3 bases: TGTGCCAGCAGCTTGAGGCAGAGGAATGAATCACCCCTCCACCTT. Its protein product is CASSLRQRNESPLHL.

At least ten counts were recorded for this clonotype. This rearrangement joins TRBV20-1 to TRBJ1-5; a weak D match, TRBD1 (5 bases). Trimming stripped 0 bases from V and 5 bases from J, with 14 bases between. The CDR3 totals 15 residues. In germline, CDR1 is DFQATT, CDR2 SNEGSKA (reference sequence). CDR3 in amino acids: CSARDPGREYQPQHF. CDR3 DNA: TGCAGTGCTAGAGATCCGGGGCGAGAGTATCAGCCCCAGCATTTT.